This entry is about one T cell receptor beta chain. CDR3 length: 13 amino acids. Germline CDR1 is GTSNPN and CDR2 is SVGIG (reference sequence). The V end was cut by 1 base, the J end by 2 bases, with 8 bases between. This sample was included in a study of control samples from healthy donors and cancer patients. The method was immunoSEQ multiplex PCR; TCRdb's version includes in-frame clones alone and lacks a portion of them. The sample has about 130,000 clones; over 90% are singletons. The sample was PBMCs. The sequence derives from a man in his fifties or sixties with colorectal cancer. The chain is built from TRBV30 and TRBJ2-5; no firm D call. The CDR3 loop is CAWSGQPQETQYF. The CDR3 DNA is TGTGCCTGGAGTGGTCAGCCGCAAGAGACCCAGTACTTC.